This entry describes one T cell receptor (beta chain). The antigen remains undetermined. This entry comes from a study of OX40 agonist ivuxolimab in advanced cancers. Overall study findings and caveats: Clonal expansion among partial responders at 0.1-3.0 mg/kg ranked near the lowest. CD4+ T cells averaged fewer expanded clones than CD8+ T cells. The authors also found low normalized T-cell clonal expansion in some nonresponders.

The CDR3 length is 14 residues. V was trimmed by 3 bases and J by 10 bases, leaving 16 bases between them. CDR1 LGHNA and CDR2 YNFKEQ come from the germline V gene. Libraries were prepared by immunoSEQ multiplex PCR; TCRdb keeps only in-frame clonotypes and omits some of them. The sample holds tens of thousands of clones; approximately 80% are singletons and the top ten take approximately 21%. The TCR originated in an adult with an advanced solid tumor such as melanoma, head and neck, liver or kidney cancer. The J gene is TRBJ2-1, the V gene TRBV4-2, with D maybe TRBD2 (5 bases). The starting material was CD4+ or CD8+ T cells sorted from blood, obtained in a trial of the OX40 agonist ivuxolimab. The CDR3 loop reads CASSHRDLEGEQFF. For the CDR3, the DNA is TGTGCCAGCAGCCACCGGGATCTAGAAGGGGAGCAGTTCTTC.